Shown below are 5 T cell receptor beta chains from a single sample sequenced in a study of T cell responses to AZD1222 COVID-19 vaccine (dated by TCRdb to the early 2020s). Libraries were made using the immunoSEQ multiplex PCR assay. Imported from immuneACCESS, the table was reduced by TCRdb to in-frame sequences with V and J called. These copies leave out some clones; in studies compared against another copy, an unresolved V gene accounts for under half, and the cause of the remainder is not known. The sample table contains 20,000 to 25,000 clones; only one count was recorded for around 83% of them. Of the sample, approximately 7.8% is held by the ten largest clones. Interpreted using the paper, the time point label stands for: about 28 days (+/-7) after the second vaccine dose. The sample in question was peripheral blood, obtained 28 days after the second AZD1222 dose. These TCRs come from an adult who received the AZD1222 COVID-19 vaccine.

This chain links TRBV7-9 with TRBJ1-4; tentative D call: TRBD1 (5 bases). Trimming shortened V by 5 bases and J by 0 bases, and 10 bases separated the two germline ends. The CDR3 spans 15 residues. Germline V CDR1 and CDR2: SEHNR, FQNEAQ (reference sequence). Here the CDR3 reads CASSGARPTNEKLFF. The CDR3 coding sequence is TGTGCCAGCAGCGGGGCGAGGCCAACTAATGAAAAACTGTTTTTT.

The chain couples TRBV11-1 to TRBJ1-4; D remains ambiguous. CDR1 and CDR2 from the germline V gene are SGHAT and FQDESV (reference sequence). The CDR3 is 14 amino acids. V was clipped by 4 bases and J by 2 bases, with 8 bases between them. Written as DNA, the CDR3 is TGTGCCAGCAGCTCGCCCAGGACTAATGAAAAACTGTTTTTT. Translated, it gives CASSSPRTNEKLFF.

The chain joins TRBV6-5 to TRBJ1-4, with TRBD1 identical over 7 bases. The CDR3 loop spans 14 amino acids. CDR1 is MNHEY and CDR2 is SVGAGI in the germline V gene. Trimming took 6 bases from V and 4 from J; bases not matched to a gene: 5. In DNA, the CDR3 is TGTGCCAGCAGGAAAGACAGGGTTAATGAAAAACTGTTTTTT. Translating it yields CASRKDRVNEKLFF.

The rearrangement links TRBV10-3 to TRBJ2-2; D is uncertain. The length of the CDR3 is 15 residues. Per the germline V gene, CDR1 is ENHRY and CDR2 is SYGVKD. V lost 10 bases to trimming and J lost 6 bases, with 21 bases between them. The CDR3 loop is CATTSIPPSAGELFF. The CDR3 DNA reads as TGTGCCACCACCTCCATCCCTCCGAGCGCCGGGGAGCTGTTTTTT.

This clone has only one observation. V and J are TRBV27 and TRBJ1-2; 8 bases map to TRBD1. The J segment lost 4 bases and the V segment lost 4 bases, leaving 5 bases of the junction unmatched. The length of the CDR3 is 14 residues. From germline, CDR1 is MNHEY and CDR2 SMNVEV (reference sequence). DNA of the CDR3: TGTGCCAGCAGTTCTACGACAGGGGTCTATGGCTACACCTTC. The encoded protein is CASSSTTGVYGYTF.